This is a list of T cell receptor beta chains from one sample in a study of cytomegalovirus exposure and HLA in healthy donors. Clones were sequenced by immunoSEQ multiplex PCR, and TCRdb holds only the in-frame ones, with some missing. The sample yields about 150,000 clones, 75% to 80% seen once. The sample taken for sequencing was PBMCs. The receptors stem from a woman younger than 45 in good health and CMV-seronegative. CDR3s include the opening cysteine and the closing phenylalanine or tryptophan. D genes are given only for firm matches. Where a row states a size, it is once, few, many or the class of an expanded clone; other rows omit it.

cdr3_nt cdr3_aa clone_size j_call v_call cdr3_length d_call
TGTGCCAGCAGCCCGGCGGGTGGTAGAGACGATGAGCAGTTCTTC CASSPAGGRDDEQFF few TRBJ2-1 TRBV27 15 -
TGTGCCAGCAGTCCCTCTAGCGGAGGGAGGCACGAGCAGTACTTC CASSPSSGGRHEQYF - TRBJ2-7 TRBV28 15 TRBD2
TGTGCCAGCTCACCAGACAGTAGCTCCTACAATGAGCAGTTCTTC CASSPDSSSYNEQFF - TRBJ2-1 TRBV18 15 -
TGTGCCAGCAGTGAAGGCAGGGTTAACTATGGCTACACCTTC CASSEGRVNYGYTF - TRBJ1-2 TRBV6-1 14 -
TGTGCCAGCAGCCCTGGCGAGACAGGGGTAACCGGGGAGCTGTTTTTT CASSPGETGVTGELFF - TRBJ2-2 TRBV9 16 TRBD1
TGTGCCAGCAGCTTAGGAGTTGATACGCAGTATTTT CASSLGVDTQYF - TRBJ2-3 TRBV7-8 12 -
TGTGCCTGGAAGTTGCGGTGGAGCTACACCTTC CAWKLRWSYTF - TRBJ1-2 TRBV30 11 -
TGTGCCACCAGCAGGGGTTCGGGACAGGGGACTGGAAACACCATATATTTT CATSRGSGQGTGNTIYF few TRBJ1-3 TRBV15 17 TRBD1
TGTGCCAGCAGCCCTCCCCTAGCCAAAAACATTCAGTACTTC CASSPPLAKNIQYF - TRBJ2-4 TRBV6-1 14 -
TGTGCCAGCTCACCGATAGGCCGGGGGAACAATCAGCCCCAGCATTTT CASSPIGRGNNQPQHF few TRBJ1-5 TRBV18 16 -
TGTGCCAGCAGGAGAGCCGGGGGGACAGATACGCAGTATTTT CASRRAGGTDTQYF - TRBJ2-3 TRBV25-1 14 TRBD2
TGCGCCAGCAGCTCCTTCCCTCGGGGGAGCTCCTACAATGAGCAGTTCTTC CASSSFPRGSSYNEQFF - TRBJ2-1 TRBV5-1 17 -
TGTGCCAGCAGCGTAGGAGGGAGGGAGACCCAGTACTTC CASSVGGRETQYF - TRBJ2-5 TRBV9 13 -
TGTGCCAGCAGCCCTAGAGGGGGTGTCAACTATGGCTACACCTTC CASSPRGGVNYGYTF - TRBJ1-2 TRBV7-9 15 -
TGCGCCAGCAGCTTGGCCGGGGAAAAGATGGAGACCCAGTACTTC CASSLAGEKMETQYF - TRBJ2-5 TRBV5-1 15 -
TGTGCTAGTGGTTTGGGTTCAGGCAACACTGAAGCTTTCTTT CASGLGSGNTEAFF - TRBJ1-1 TRBV12-5 14 -
TGCGCCAGCAGCTTGGCGGACAGGGAGGGAGAGACCCAGTACTTC CASSLADREGETQYF - TRBJ2-5 TRBV5-1 15 -
TGTGCCAGCAGCTTAGTTGAGCGGGGGGACGGCACCGGGGAGCTGTTTTTT CASSLVERGDGTGELFF once TRBJ2-2 TRBV11-2 17 TRBD2
TGCGCCAGCAGCCAAGATCGGGCGGGGGGCGGCGTATATGAAAAACTGTTTTTT CASSQDRAGGGVYEKLFF - TRBJ1-4 TRBV4-3 18 -
TGCGCCAGCAGCCTGGGGGATACAGGGAATTCACCCCTCCACTTT CASSLGDTGNSPLHF - TRBJ1-6 TRBV5-1 15 -
TGTGCCAGCAGTGATCGTGGGGGGACTGAAGCTTTCTTT CASSDRGGTEAFF - TRBJ1-1 TRBV6-1 13 -
TGTGCCTGGAAGGGACAGTCCTACGAGCAGTACTTC CAWKGQSYEQYF - TRBJ2-7 TRBV30 12 TRBD1
TGTGCCAGCAAACTAGCGGGGCATGAGCAGTTCTTC CASKLAGHEQFF - TRBJ2-1 TRBV7-6 12 TRBD2
TGTGCCAGCAGCTTATCTCTAGGGGGCGAGCAGTACTTC CASSLSLGGEQYF - TRBJ2-7 TRBV7-8 13 -
TGTGCCGGCTCCCCCGGGACTGCATTCACTGAAGCTTTCTTT CAGSPGTAFTEAFF - TRBJ1-1 TRBV9 14 -
TGTGCCAGCAGCCCCCTGGGTCACAGGGCTGGCACTGAAGCTTTCTTT CASSPLGHRAGTEAFF - TRBJ1-1 TRBV7-6 16 -
TGTGCCAGCAGCTTGATGCGGGGAGCCTACGAGCAGTACTTC CASSLMRGAYEQYF few TRBJ2-7 TRBV5-6 14 -
TGTGCCAGCACAGATAGGGGAAGCAATGAGCAGTTCTTC CASTDRGSNEQFF few TRBJ2-1 TRBV6-1 13 -
TGTGCCAGCAGAAACGACAGGGTTGAGCAGTTCTTC CASRNDRVEQFF few TRBJ2-1 TRBV2 12 TRBD1
TGTGCCAGCAGCTTAGCGCGGTACAGGGCCCAACGGGGTGAGCAGTTCTTC CASSLARYRAQRGEQFF - TRBJ2-1 TRBV7-2 17 -
TGCGCCAGCAGCTTGGGGCCCGATTACACTGAAGCTTTCTTT CASSLGPDYTEAFF few TRBJ1-1 TRBV5-1 14 -
TGTGCCAGCAGTAGTGAATGGGACAGTAATCAGCCCCAGCATTTT CASSSEWDSNQPQHF - TRBJ1-5 TRBV2 15 TRBD1
TGTGCCAGCAGCAAAGAGGCGGCCAGGGACAGGGAGTTGAAGGAAGCTTTCTTT CASSKEAARDRELKEAFF - TRBJ1-1 TRBV21-1 18 -
TGCGCCAGCAGCTTCCGCGAGAGCTCCTACAATGAGCAGTTCTTC CASSFRESSYNEQFF - TRBJ2-1 TRBV5-1 15 -
TGTGCCAGCAGCTTAACGGGAGGCACAGATACGCAGTATTTT CASSLTGGTDTQYF few TRBJ2-3 TRBV7-3 14 -
TGTGCCAGCAGCGTAGGGACAGGGGGGGGGACGACTGAAGCTTTCTTT CASSVGTGGGTTEAFF - TRBJ1-1 TRBV9 16 TRBD1
TGTGCCAGCAGCGTAGGAGGGGGTGGCTATGGCTACACCTTC CASSVGGGGYGYTF - TRBJ1-2 TRBV9 14 -
TGTGCCAGTAAAAGCGGGGGGCAACACAATGAGCAGTTCTTC CASKSGGQHNEQFF - TRBJ2-1 TRBV19 14 TRBD2
TGTGCCAGCAGCCCCCGAGGTGGAAACACCATATATTTT CASSPRGGNTIYF - TRBJ1-3 TRBV5-4 13 -
TGTGCCAGCAAGAATGGCAGATATAATGAAAAACTGTTTTTT CASKNGRYNEKLFF - TRBJ1-4 TRBV6-1 14 -
TGTGCCATCAGTGGGACAGGGGGTAGCTATGGCTACACCTTC CAISGTGGSYGYTF - TRBJ1-2 TRBV10-3 14 TRBD1
TGTGCCACCAGCGGCGGGACTAGCATGGACGAGCAGTACTTC CATSGGTSMDEQYF - TRBJ2-7 TRBV15 14 TRBD2
TGCGCCAGCAGCCAAGTGCCAGGTCCCAACACTGAAGCTTTCTTT CASSQVPGPNTEAFF - TRBJ1-1 TRBV4-1 15 -
TGTGCCAGCAGCCAAGGGGGGGCAGGGGGAATGAACACTGAAGCTTTCTTT CASSQGGAGGMNTEAFF - TRBJ1-1 TRBV4-2 17 TRBD1
TGTGCCAGCAGCCAGGTGGCAGGGAACGGCTACACCTTC CASSQVAGNGYTF few TRBJ1-2 TRBV7-9 13 -
TGTGCCAGCAGCAGGGGACAGTCCAAAGATTTT CASSRGQSKDF - TRBJ1-3 TRBV7-9 11 TRBD1
TGTGCCAGCAGCTCGGGGGCACTTAGCGGGAGCTCCTACGAGCAGTACTTC CASSSGALSGSSYEQYF few TRBJ2-7 TRBV5-5 17 TRBD2
TGTGCCAGCAGTGTAGGCCCAGGGAAAGACACTGAAGCTTTCTTT CASSVGPGKDTEAFF once TRBJ1-1 TRBV9 15 -
TGTGCCAGCAGTCTAGCGGGGGGGATCTACGAGCAGTACTTC CASSLAGGIYEQYF - TRBJ2-7 TRBV6-5 14 TRBD2
TGTGCCAGCAGCTTAGTGGGAGGGGCCGAGCAGTTCTTC CASSLVGGAEQFF once TRBJ2-1 TRBV7-7 13 TRBD2
TGTGCCAGCTGGGGGCGTCTCGGCGAGCAGTACTTC CASWGRLGEQYF - TRBJ2-7 TRBV2 12 -
TGTGCCAGCAATCAGGGCTCCTACGAGCAGTACTTC CASNQGSYEQYF - TRBJ2-7 TRBV5-4 12 -
TGTGCCAGCGAGAGGGGGGACAGGGGATTTTATGAGCAGTTCTTC CASERGDRGFYEQFF - TRBJ2-1 TRBV7-8 15 TRBD1
TGCGCCAGCAGCCAAGGGCCGGGTTCGGGCACTGAAGCTTTCTTT CASSQGPGSGTEAFF - TRBJ1-1 TRBV4-1 15 -
TGTGCCAGCAGCTTAGTTGGAGTGGAGACCCAGTACTTC CASSLVGVETQYF - TRBJ2-5 TRBV7-2 13 -
TGCGCCAGCCGCATCACGGGCGCGGGCTATAATTCACCCCTCCACTTT CASRITGAGYNSPLHF - TRBJ1-6 TRBV23-1 16 -
TGTGCCAGCTCACCAAGGACAGGGGGCACCGGGGAGCTGTTTTTT CASSPRTGGTGELFF few TRBJ2-2 TRBV18 15 TRBD1
TGTGCCAGCAGCCAAGATCAGGTGTATGAAAAACTGTTTTTT CASSQDQVYEKLFF - TRBJ1-4 TRBV4-2 14 -
TGTGCCAGCATTTCCGGGACAGGGGGCTATGGCTACACCTTC CASISGTGGYGYTF - TRBJ1-2 TRBV2 14 TRBD1
TGTGCCAGTAGTATAAGGGGGACAGGGTTCACTGAAGCTTTCTTT CASSIRGTGFTEAFF - TRBJ1-1 TRBV19 15 TRBD1